A selection of T cell receptor beta chains follows, all from one sample in a study of identifying expanded T cells in peripheral blood. Here immunoSEQ multiplex PCR was the method, and the copy in TCRdb shows in-frame clones only, minus some. The table has just over 90,000 clones, roughly 90% seen once; the top ten hold roughly 3.9%. The sample consisted of blood. These receptors all stem from a person between 18 and 70 years old in good health. CDR3s include the opening cysteine and the closing phenylalanine or tryptophan. Each record gives: V gene, D gene, clone size, J gene, CDR3 DNA, CDR3 protein. D genes are given only for firm matches. Clone size, where shown, is once, few, many, or a class for clones that have expanded.

>TRBV6-5|TRBD2|-|TRBJ2-7
TGTGCCAGCAGCCGGGACTACTACGAGCAGTACTTC
CASSRDYYEQYF
>TRBV6-4|-|-|TRBJ1-1
TGTGCCAGCAGGCAGGGTTTTATAGCTTTCTTT
CASRQGFIAFF
>TRBV30|-|-|TRBJ2-5
TGTGCCTGGAGTGTATCCCTTTACCAAGAGACTCAGTACTTC
CAWSVSLYQETQYF
>TRBV4-1|-|-|TRBJ1-1
TGCGCCAGCAGCTCAAGTATGAACACTGAAGCTTTCTTT
CASSSSMNTEAFF
>TRBV11-3|TRBD2|-|TRBJ2-3
TGTGCCAGCAGCTTAGGGACTAGCGGTGACACAGATACGCAGTATTTT
CASSLGTSGDTDTQYF
>TRBV6-4|TRBD1|once|TRBJ2-6
TGTGCCAGCAGTGTAGGGGGCCCCTCTGGGGCCAACGTCCTGACTTTC
CASSVGGPSGANVLTF
>TRBV29-1|TRBD1|-|TRBJ1-4
TGCAGCGTTGAAGGGCTCGGGACAGGGGATAATGAAAAACTGTTTTTT
CSVEGLGTGDNEKLFF
>TRBV18|-|-|TRBJ2-2
TGTGCCAGCTCAGCTCCGGGGCCGAACACCGGGGAGCTGTTTTTT
CASSAPGPNTGELFF
>TRBV5-1|TRBD1|once|TRBJ1-1
TGCGCCAGCAGCTTAGGGGGCACACTGAACACTGAAGCTTTCTTT
CASSLGGTLNTEAFF
>TRBV4-1|TRBD2|-|TRBJ2-1
TGCGCCAGCAGCCAAGGGGATCGGACTAGCGCCTACAATGAGCAGTTCTTC
CASSQGDRTSAYNEQFF
>TRBV7-6|TRBD2|-|TRBJ2-7
TGTGCCAGCAGTTTGACTAGCACGACCTCTCACGAGCAGTACTTC
CASSLTSTTSHEQYF
>TRBV7-2|-|-|TRBJ2-7
TGTGCCAGCAGCTTGCAAAGTCCCGAGCAGTACTTC
CASSLQSPEQYF
>TRBV28|-|-|TRBJ2-7
TGTGCCAGCAGTTCTTTATACGAGCAGTACTTC
CASSSLYEQYF
>TRBV28|-|-|TRBJ2-4
TGTGCCAGCAGCTTAAGACAGGGAGGACACATTCAGTACTTC
CASSLRQGGHIQYF
>TRBV21-1|-|once|TRBJ1-4
TGTGCCAGCAGCAAAGACAGCCCCTCAGAGAATGAAAAACTGTTTTTT
CASSKDSPSENEKLFF
>TRBV27|-|-|TRBJ1-2
TGTGCCAGCAGTTCCGCAACAGGGCATGGCTACACCTTC
CASSSATGHGYTF